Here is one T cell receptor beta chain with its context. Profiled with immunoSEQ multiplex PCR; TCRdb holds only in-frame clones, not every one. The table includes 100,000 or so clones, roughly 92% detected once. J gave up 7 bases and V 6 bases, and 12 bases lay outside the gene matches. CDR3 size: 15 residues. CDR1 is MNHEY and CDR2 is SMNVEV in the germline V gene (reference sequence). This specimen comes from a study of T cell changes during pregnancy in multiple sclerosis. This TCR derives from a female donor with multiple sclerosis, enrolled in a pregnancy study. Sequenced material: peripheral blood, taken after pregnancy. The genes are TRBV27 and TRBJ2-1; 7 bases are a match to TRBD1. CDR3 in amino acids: CASRKQGNPPNEQFF. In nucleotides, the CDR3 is TGTGCCAGCAGGAAACAGGGGAATCCCCCGAATGAGCAGTTCTTC.